The 10 T cell receptor beta chains listed next were all sequenced from one sample in a study of CD4 and CD8 cells across lung adenocarcinoma regions. MiXCR was run by TCRdb on the PCR reads, yielding one entry per CDR3 protein. The repertoire holds under 20,000 distinct CDR3 sequences, with approximately 47% as singletons. Source material: CD8+ T cells from the center of a lung tumor. All receptors come from a female donor with lung adenocarcinoma. The CD4 and CD8 labels of this study may be unreliable.

This clonotype has at least ten counts. The chain links TRBV6-5 to TRBJ2-3, with TRBD2 identical over 10 bases. Germline V lookup: CDR1 MNHEY, CDR2 SVGAGI. V shed 4 bases and J 4 bases; nucleotides not matched to a gene: 5. The CDR3 is 15 residues long. The CDR3 sequence is CASSFQRGGADTQYF. The CDR3 DNA is TGTGCCAGCAGTTTTCAGCGGGGGGGCGCAGATACGCAGTATTTT.

V gene TRBV10-1 combines with J gene TRBJ2-3, with D unclear. The V and J ends lost 0 bases and 0 bases respectively, with 1 base between them. Germline loops: CDR1 WNHNN, CDR2 SYGVQD (reference sequence). The CDR3 extends over 13 amino acids. CDR3 region: CASSESSTDTQYF. CDR3 bases: TGCGCCAGCAGTGAGTCTAGCACAGATACGCAGTATTTT.

By its share, this clonotype is medium-sized (0.01 to 0.1%). The CDR3 DNA reads as TGTGCCAGCAGGGGCAGGGGGCCTCAAGAGACCCAGTACTTC. Its translation is CASRGRGPQETQYF. This chain joins TRBV6-1 and TRBJ2-5; 8 bases map to TRBD1. Trimming took 6 bases from V and 2 from J; bases not matched to a gene: 5. CDR1 is MNHNS, CDR2 SASEGT, per germline. The length of the CDR3 is 14 residues.

Many counts were recorded for this clonotype. This rearrangement joins TRBV6-1 to TRBJ2-7; 14 bases map to TRBD2. The CDR3 is 14 amino acids. CDR1 and CDR2 from the germline V gene are MNHNS and SASEGT. Unmatched junction bases numbered 2, after V lost 6 bases and J lost 4 bases. The CDR3 reads CASRGLAGAYEQYF. The CDR3 coding sequence is TGTGCCAGCAGGGGACTAGCGGGAGCTTACGAGCAGTACTTC.

J is TRBJ1-4 and V is TRBV27; 9 positions match TRBD1. CDR1 is MNHEY and CDR2 is SMNVEV in the germline V gene (reference sequence). The length of the CDR3 is 15 residues. V dropped 3 bases and J dropped 7; count of bases not matched to a gene: 6. CDR3 in amino acids: CASSFLGTGSEKLFF. CDR3 DNA: TGTGCCAGCAGTTTCCTCGGGACAGGGAGTGAAAAACTGTTTTTT.

The V call is TRBV27, the J call TRBJ2-6; D may match TRBD1 or TRBD2 (6 bases each). The CDR3 spans 17 residues. CDR1 and CDR2 (germline): MNHEY, SMNVEV (reference sequence). Trimming removed 7 bases at V and 0 bases at J, with 16 bases between. The CDR3 loop reads CASNRGQVSSGANVLTF. The CDR3, as DNA: TGTGCCAGCAACCGGGGGCAGGTAAGCTCTGGGGCCAACGTCCTGACTTTC.

Many counts were recorded for this clonotype. This chain connects TRBV4-1 to TRBJ2-1; tentative D call: TRBD2 (6 bases). CDR3 length: 15 amino acids. Trimming removed 0 bases at V and 4 bases at J, with 10 bases between. Per germline, CDR1 MGHRA and CDR2 YSYEKL. CDR3 nucleotide sequence: TGCGCCAGCAGCCAAGATGGGGGGAAGTACAATGAGCAGTTCTTC. Translating gives CASSQDGGKYNEQFF.

J is TRBJ2-3 and V is TRBV6-8; 7 nucleotides align to TRBD1. The CDR3 covers 12 residues. V was pared by 10 bases and J by 4 bases, with 5 bases of the junction left unmatched. Germline V gene data show CDR1 as MNHGY and CDR2 as SAAAGT. In DNA, the CDR3 is TGTGCCATCGGACAGGACCCAGATACGCAGTATTTT. Encoded protein: CAIGQDPDTQYF.

The DNA of the CDR3 is TGTGCCAGCAGTGAAGTGGAAAGGGGGCGCGACCCTGGCTACACCTTC. As protein: CASSEVERGRDPGYTF. This chain joins TRBV6-1 and TRBJ1-2; 7 bases are a match to TRBD1. The V gene end was trimmed by 1 base and the J gene end by 7 bases; junction bases not matched to a gene: 12. The CDR3 is 16 residues long. Germline CDR1 is MNHNS and CDR2 is SASEGT.

Here the CDR3 reads CASSQDPQGVNNEQFF. CDR3 in DNA: TGTGCCAGCAGCCAAGATCCCCAGGGGGTTAACAATGAGCAGTTCTTC. This chain uses TRBV4-2 with TRBJ2-1, with 7 bases fitting TRBD1. This CDR3 has 16 amino acids. J lost 5 bases, V lost 0 bases, and 7 bases had no gene match. Germline-derived CDR1 and CDR2 are LGHNA and YNFKEQ.